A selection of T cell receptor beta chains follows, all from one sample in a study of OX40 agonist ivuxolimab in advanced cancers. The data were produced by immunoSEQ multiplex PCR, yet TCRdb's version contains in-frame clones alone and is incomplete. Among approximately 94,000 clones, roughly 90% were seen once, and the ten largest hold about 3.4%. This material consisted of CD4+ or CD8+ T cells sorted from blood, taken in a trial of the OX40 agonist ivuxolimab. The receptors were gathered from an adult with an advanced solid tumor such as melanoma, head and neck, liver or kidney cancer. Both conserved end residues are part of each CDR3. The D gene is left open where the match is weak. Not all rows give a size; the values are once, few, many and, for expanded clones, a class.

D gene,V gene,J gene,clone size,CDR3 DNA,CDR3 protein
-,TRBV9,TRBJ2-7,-,TGTGCCAGCAGCGCCAGCGGAACGAGCTCCTACGAGCAGTACTTC,CASSASGTSSYEQYF
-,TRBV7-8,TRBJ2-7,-,TGTGCCAGCAGCCCCACGGCAGGGGCCCCGGGCGAGCAGTACTTC,CASSPTAGAPGEQYF
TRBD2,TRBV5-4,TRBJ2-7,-,TGTGCCAGCAGCTACGGACTAGCGGGAGGGCCCGTCCCCTACGAGCAGTACTTC,CASSYGLAGGPVPYEQYF
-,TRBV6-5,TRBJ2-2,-,TGTGCCAGCAGCCTCGGGGACCGATTCACCGGGGAGCTGTTTTTT,CASSLGDRFTGELFF
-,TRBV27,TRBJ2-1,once,TGTGCCAGCGTTGGGGGGTGGACCGCACTCTCGTATGAGCAGTTCTTC,CASVGGWTALSYEQFF
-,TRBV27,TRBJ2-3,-,TGTGCCAGCAGTTTAGTCTCCACAGATACGCAGTATTTT,CASSLVSTDTQYF
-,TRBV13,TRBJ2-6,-,TGTGCCAGCAGCTTCAGGGAAGAGGGGGCCAACGTCCTGACTTTC,CASSFREEGANVLTF
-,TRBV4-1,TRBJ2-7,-,TGCGCCAGCAGCCAAGAGGAACGACGGTCCTACGAGCAGTACTTC,CASSQEERRSYEQYF
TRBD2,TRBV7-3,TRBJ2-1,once,TGTGCCAGCAGCTTAGAGTCTCTAGCGGGAGGCGACTGGGATGAGCAGTTCTTC,CASSLESLAGGDWDEQFF
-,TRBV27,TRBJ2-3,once,TGTGCCAGCAGTGCTAATTGGGGGGTGACGCAGTATTTT,CASSANWGVTQYF
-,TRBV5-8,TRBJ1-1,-,TGTGCCAGCAGCTGGGGTGGGGGCACTGAAGCTTTCTTT,CASSWGGGTEAFF
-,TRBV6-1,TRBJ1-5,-,TGTGCCAGCAGCTTCATTTATAGCAATCAGCCCCAGCATTTT,CASSFIYSNQPQHF
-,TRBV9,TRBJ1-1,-,TGTGCCAGCAGCGTAGAGCGGGACACTGAAGCTTTCTTT,CASSVERDTEAFF
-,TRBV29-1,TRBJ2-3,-,TGCAGCGTTGAAGAAGGGACGGGAGATACGCAGTATTTT,CSVEEGTGDTQYF
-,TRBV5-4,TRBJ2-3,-,TGTGCCAGCAGCTCAGGGTATGATACGCAGTATTTT,CASSSGYDTQYF
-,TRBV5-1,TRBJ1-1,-,TGCGCCAGCAGCTTGGCCGGGGGACAGAACACTGAAGCTTTCTTT,CASSLAGGQNTEAFF
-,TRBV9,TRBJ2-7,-,TGTGCCAGCAGCCTCAGCGGGTTCTCCTACGAGCAGTACTTC,CASSLSGFSYEQYF
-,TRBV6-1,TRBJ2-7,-,TGTGCCAGCAGTGAAGGACCGTTACCCTCCTACGAGCAGTACTTC,CASSEGPLPSYEQYF
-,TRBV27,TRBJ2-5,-,TGTGCCAGCAGTTTGAGGGTCCCGCAAGAGACCCAGTACTTC,CASSLRVPQETQYF
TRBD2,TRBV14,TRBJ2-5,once,TGTGCCAGCAGCCAAGCGGCGGGAGGGTTGGAGACCCAGTACTTC,CASSQAAGGLETQYF
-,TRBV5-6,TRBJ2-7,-,TGTGCCAGCAGCTTGGGACTAGTATCCTACGAGCAGTACTTC,CASSLGLVSYEQYF
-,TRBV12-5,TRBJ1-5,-,TGTGCTAGTGCCCTCCCTGGTGGGAGCAATCAGCCCCAGCATTTT,CASALPGGSNQPQHF
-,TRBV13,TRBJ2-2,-,TGTGCCAGCAGCCTCTCAGCGGCCGGGGAGCTGTTTTTT,CASSLSAAGELFF
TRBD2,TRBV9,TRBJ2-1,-,TGTGCCAGCAGCGTAGCTTCTGGCGGGAGCTACAATGAGCAGTTCTTC,CASSVASGGSYNEQFF
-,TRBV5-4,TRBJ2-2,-,TGTGCCAGCAGCTTGGAGGGAATAATCACCGGGGAGCTGTTTTTT,CASSLEGIITGELFF
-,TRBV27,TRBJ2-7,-,TGTGCCAGCAGCTTTTCCTTTGGGGGGACGAGCTCCTACGAGCAGTACTTC,CASSFSFGGTSSYEQYF
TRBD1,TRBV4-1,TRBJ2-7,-,TGCGCCAGCAGCCTTCAGGGGGCACCCTACGAGCAGTACTTC,CASSLQGAPYEQYF
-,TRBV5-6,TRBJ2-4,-,TGTGCCAGCAGCTTGGTAAGGGGGGGAAACATTCAGTACTTC,CASSLVRGGNIQYF
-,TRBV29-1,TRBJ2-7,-,TGCAGCGTTGAATCCAGGGTCCCCTACGAGCAGTACTTC,CSVESRVPYEQYF
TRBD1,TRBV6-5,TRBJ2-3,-,TGTGCCAGCAGTTCAGGGGGTGATGATAGCACAGATACGCAGTATTTT,CASSSGGDDSTDTQYF
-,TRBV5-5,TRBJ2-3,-,TGTGCCAGCAGCATGGACATTGTAGATACGCAGTATTTT,CASSMDIVDTQYF
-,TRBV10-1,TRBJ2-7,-,TGCGCCAGCAGTGAATTAAGGGGAGATGGGGCCTACGAGCAGTACTTC,CASSELRGDGAYEQYF
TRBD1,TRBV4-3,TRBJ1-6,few,TGCGCCAGCAGCCATACAGGGGTTCATTCACCCCTCCACTTT,CASSHTGVHSPLHF
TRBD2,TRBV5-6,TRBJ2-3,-,TGTGCCAGCAGCTTGGAAGGGACTAGCGGGAGTCCAGATACGCAGTATTTT,CASSLEGTSGSPDTQYF
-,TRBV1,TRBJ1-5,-,TGCACCAGCAGTCCCGGGGAGGTAGGAGGACTACAGCCCCAGCATTTT,CTSSPGEVGGLQPQHF
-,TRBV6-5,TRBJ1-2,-,TGTGCCAGCCGGGACAACTATGGCTACACCTTC,CASRDNYGYTF
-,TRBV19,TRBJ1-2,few,TGTGCCACAAAGGGGGAGGGTTTCTATGGCTACACCTTC,CATKGEGFYGYTF
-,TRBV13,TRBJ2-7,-,TGTGCCAGCAGCTTAGGGGGGTACGAGCAGTACTTC,CASSLGGYEQYF
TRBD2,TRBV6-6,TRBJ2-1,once,TGTGCCAGCAGCCCGGGAGGGCCTTACAATGAGCAGTTCTTC,CASSPGGPYNEQFF
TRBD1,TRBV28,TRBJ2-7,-,TGTGCCAGCAGTAGTCCGGGACAGGGGGAGCAGTACTTC,CASSSPGQGEQYF
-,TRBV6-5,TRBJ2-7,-,TGTGCCAGCAGTTACTCGACTACTGCGCTCTCCTACGAGCAGTACTTC,CASSYSTTALSYEQYF
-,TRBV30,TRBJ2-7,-,TGTGCCTCCCATCTGGACTCTGCCTACGAGCAGTACTTC,CASHLDSAYEQYF
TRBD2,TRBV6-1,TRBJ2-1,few,TGTGCCAGCAGTGAAGCGGGAGGGAGCTATAATGAGCAGTTCTTC,CASSEAGGSYNEQFF
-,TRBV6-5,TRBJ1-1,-,TGTGCCAGCAGTTACGGGATCGACACTGAAGCTTTCTTT,CASSYGIDTEAFF
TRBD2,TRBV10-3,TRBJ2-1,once,TGTGCCATCAGCCCTAGCGGGGCGGAATACAATGAGCAGTTCTTC,CAISPSGAEYNEQFF
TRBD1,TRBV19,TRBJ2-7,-,TGTGCCAGTAGTATAGCCTCACAGGGGATCGACGAGCAGTACTTC,CASSIASQGIDEQYF
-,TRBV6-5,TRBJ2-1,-,TGTGCCAGCAGTTCCCGGCCCTACAATGAGCAGTTCTTC,CASSSRPYNEQFF
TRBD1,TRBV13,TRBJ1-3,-,TGTGCCAGCAGCTTAGACTTTTCTACAGGGGACCCTGGAAACACCATATATTTT,CASSLDFSTGDPGNTIYF
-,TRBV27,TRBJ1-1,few,TGTGCCAGCAGTTTATCGGCGAACACTGAAGCTTTCTTT,CASSLSANTEAFF
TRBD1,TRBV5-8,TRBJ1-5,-,TGTGCCAGCAGCTTTGGTCAGGGGGGACAGCCCCAGCATTTT,CASSFGQGGQPQHF
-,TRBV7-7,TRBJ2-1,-,TGTGCCAGCAGCTTCGGGGACCCCCCCTACAATGAGCAGTTCTTC,CASSFGDPPYNEQFF
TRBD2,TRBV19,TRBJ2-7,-,TGTGCCAGTAGTAGCCCCGGACTAGCGGACTACGAGCAGTACTTC,CASSSPGLADYEQYF
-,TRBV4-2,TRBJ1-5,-,TGTGCCAGCAGCCAAGATTGGGATCAGCCCCAGCATTTT,CASSQDWDQPQHF
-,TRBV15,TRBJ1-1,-,TGTGCCACCAGCAGAGGCGTCGAAGCTTTCTTT,CATSRGVEAFF
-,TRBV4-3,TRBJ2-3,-,TGCGCCAGCAGCCAAGTACCGGGGCCCTTTCCATCCACAGATACGCAGTATTTT,CASSQVPGPFPSTDTQYF
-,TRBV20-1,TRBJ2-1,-,TGCAGTGCTACCGGCGAGCAGTTCTTC,CSATGEQFF
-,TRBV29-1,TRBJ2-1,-,TGCAGCGAGACCCTGGGGAATGAGCAGTTCTTC,CSETLGNEQFF
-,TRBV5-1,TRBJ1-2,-,TGCGCCAGCAGCCCCGGGGATCCGGGGTACTATGGCTACACCTTC,CASSPGDPGYYGYTF
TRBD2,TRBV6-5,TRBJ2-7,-,TGTGCCAGCAGTTTCCCCGCGGGGGGGCAGGTCTACGAGCAGTACTTC,CASSFPAGGQVYEQYF